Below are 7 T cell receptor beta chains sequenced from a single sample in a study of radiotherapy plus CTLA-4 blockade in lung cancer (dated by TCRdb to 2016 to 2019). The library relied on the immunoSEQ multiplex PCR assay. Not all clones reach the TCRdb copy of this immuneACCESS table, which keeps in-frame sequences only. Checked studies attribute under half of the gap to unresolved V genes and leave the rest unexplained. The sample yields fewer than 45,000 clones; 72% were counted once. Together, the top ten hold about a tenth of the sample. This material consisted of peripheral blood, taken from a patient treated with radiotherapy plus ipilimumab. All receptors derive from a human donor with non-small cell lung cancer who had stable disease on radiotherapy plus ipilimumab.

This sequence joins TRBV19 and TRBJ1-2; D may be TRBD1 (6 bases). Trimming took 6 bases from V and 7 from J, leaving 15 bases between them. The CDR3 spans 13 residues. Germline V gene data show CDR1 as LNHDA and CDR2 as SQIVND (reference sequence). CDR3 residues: CASRTRQDSGYTF. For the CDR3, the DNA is TGTGCCAGTAGAACACGACAGGATTCTGGCTACACCTTC.

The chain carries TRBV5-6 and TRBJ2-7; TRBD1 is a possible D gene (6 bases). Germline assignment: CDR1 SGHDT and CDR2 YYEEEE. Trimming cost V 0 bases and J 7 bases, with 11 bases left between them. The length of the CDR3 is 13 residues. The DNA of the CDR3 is TGTGCCAGCAGCTTGGGATTCAGGGGTGAGCAGTACTTC. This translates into CASSLGFRGEQYF.

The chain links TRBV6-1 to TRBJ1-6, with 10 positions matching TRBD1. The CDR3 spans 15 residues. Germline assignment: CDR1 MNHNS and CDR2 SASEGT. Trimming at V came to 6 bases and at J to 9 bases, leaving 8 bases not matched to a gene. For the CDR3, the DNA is TGTGCCAGCAGAGGGACAGGGGATTTAGGTTCACCCCTCCACTTT. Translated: CASRGTGDLGSPLHF.

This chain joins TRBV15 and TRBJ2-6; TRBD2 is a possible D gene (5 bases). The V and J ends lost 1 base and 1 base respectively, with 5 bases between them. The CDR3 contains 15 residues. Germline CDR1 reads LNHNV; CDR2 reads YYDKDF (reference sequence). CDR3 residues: CATSRGGSGANVLTF. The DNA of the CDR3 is TGTGCCACCAGCAGAGGCGGGTCTGGGGCCAACGTCCTGACTTTC.

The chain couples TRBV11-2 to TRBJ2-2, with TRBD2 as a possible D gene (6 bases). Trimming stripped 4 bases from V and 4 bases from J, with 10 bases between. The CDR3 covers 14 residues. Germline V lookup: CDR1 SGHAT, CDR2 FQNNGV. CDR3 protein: CASSYRGLTGELFF. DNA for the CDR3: TGTGCCAGCAGCTACCGGGGACTCACCGGGGAGCTGTTTTTT.

The CDR3 nucleotides are TGTGCCAGCAGTGTACAGGGGTCTCACACCGGGGAGCTGTTTTTT. Translating gives CASSVQGSHTGELFF. This sequence joins TRBV2 and TRBJ2-2; 7 bases are shared with TRBD1. Germline CDR1 is SNHLY and CDR2 is FYNNEI. Trimming cost V 4 bases and J 3 bases; bases outside gene matches: 5. The CDR3 is 15 amino acids.

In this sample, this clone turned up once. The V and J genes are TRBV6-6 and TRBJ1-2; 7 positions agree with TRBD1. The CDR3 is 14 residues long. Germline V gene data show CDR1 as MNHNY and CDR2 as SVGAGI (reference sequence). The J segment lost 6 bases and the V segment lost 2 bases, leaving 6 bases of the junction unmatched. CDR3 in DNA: TGTGCCAGCAGTTACCAAGGGGGCAAAAATGGCTACACCTTC. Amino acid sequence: CASSYQGGKNGYTF.